The source of this TCR beta chain is a study of T cell responses to AZD1222 COVID-19 vaccine. About the research overall: It was second doses at about 4 or about 12 weeks that were pooled.

Trimming took 3 bases from V and 0 from J, leaving 9 bases between them. This CDR3 is built from 15 residues. CDR1 and CDR2 from the germline V gene are LGHDT and YNNKEL (reference sequence). Here immunoSEQ multiplex PCR was the method, and the copy in TCRdb shows in-frame clones only, minus some. This table has 100,000 to 150,000 clones, around 87% appearing once. The starting material was peripheral blood, obtained on day 0 of AZD1222 vaccination. J is TRBJ1-5 and V is TRBV3-1 (or the pseudogene TRBV3-2); D is ambiguous. This TCR derives from an adult in good health. The CDR3 DNA reads as TGTGCCAGCAGCCAGGGCGAAAATAGCAATCAGCCCCAGCATTTT. As protein: CASSQGENSNQPQHF.